This T cell receptor (beta chain) was retrieved from a study of regulatory T cells in long-lasting Graves disease (dated by TCRdb to the early 2020s). Context from the whole study: In the newly diagnosed Graves' disease group, patients had been taking antithyroid drugs for less than 3 months. This study used TCR sequencing and RNA sequencing of peripheral blood to compare persistent Graves' disease patients against newly diagnosed Graves' disease patients. The study was conducted in China and was registered as a clinical trial. A total of 33 samples were covered by TCR sequencing, comprising around 13 persistent and 20 or so newly diagnosed Graves' disease patients. Study-wide conclusions, independent of this receptor: The small sample size was acknowledged by the authors as a limitation that may reduce accuracy. Persistent disease showed preferential use of TRBV28, TRBJ1-2 and TRBJ2-5, whereas newly diagnosed disease favored TRBV20-1 and TRBJ2-1. Persistent patients shared more public clonotypes among themselves (around 2,800) than newly diagnosed patients did (roughly 920). Persistent Graves' disease patients showed lower TCR Shannon entropy and fewer highly expanded clones than newly diagnosed patients, suggesting clonal expansion. Sequencing and analysis were restricted to the TCR beta chain. Only peripheral blood was studied, because thyroid tissue, the primary lesion, was inaccessible.

The time point label of this sample denotes: newly diagnosed GD, antithyroid drugs for less than 3 months. RNA was extracted from PBMCs in TRIzol for both TCR sequencing and RNA sequencing. The diagnosis of Graves' disease followed American Thyroid Association guidelines. Recruitment of patients was carried out at an endocrinology department in Xi'an, China. Each patient gave 9 to 10 milliliters of peripheral blood, collected in an EDTA anticoagulant tube. PBMCs were isolated by Ficoll Paque Plus density gradient separation without further T cell sorting. RNA quality was checked with an Agilent 2100 Bioanalyzer and agarose gel, and concentration with a NanoDrop 2000. Ten or more counts support this clonotype. Its antigen is still unknown. No much larger clonotype is one base removed from it; base qualities were not supplied. To prepare the library, multiplex PCR was applied. Sequencing relied on an Illumina HiSeq 4000. iRepertoire HTBI primers and Arm-PCR amplification of CDR3 regions were used to construct TCR beta libraries. Before sequencing, the PCR products went through gel purification. In the original analysis: Across samples, roughly 60 TRBV and 15 or so TRBJ segments were identified and used for gene usage analysis of CDR3 amino acid clonotypes. COPE and FqMerger were used to merge the filtered high-quality paired reads into contigs. BLAST was used to align contigs to IMGT TRBV, TRBD and TRBJ reference genes, and CDR3 was defined according to IMGT. Any clonotype with a frequency above 0.1% was classified as a highly expanded clone. Shannon entropy was used to measure repertoire diversity, and the Gini coefficient was used to measure V-J evenness. A clonotype found in more than one individual was treated as public. In-frame beta chains were kept once TCRdb had trimmed the public reads at Q25 with fastp and called clones with MiXCR. Rows with a matching CDR3 protein are joined into one entry that keeps the most common DNA and genes. The V and J calls were not made by the authors but by TCRdb's processing. The sample table lists some 350,000 distinct CDR3 sequences, around 16% of them with a count of one. Jointly, the top ten make up over 20% of the sample.

The germline V gene (reference sequence) gives CDR1 as LGHDT and CDR2 as YNNKEL. The CDR3 has 13 amino acids, counting the end cysteine and phenylalanine. Only the CDR3 DNA stays, 39 bases, in frame from base 1. V lost 1 base and J lost 8 bases; the stretch between them is 11 bases long. These sequences were also reported in another study, on T cells in Graves' hyperthyroidism and ophthalmopathy. As that second paper reports: Stable Graves' hyperthyroidism was defined as no progression to ophthalmopathy during 18 months of follow-up. Hyperthyroidism patients were newly diagnosed, with disease duration under 2 months, and aged 18 to 65 years. Patients with uncontrolled infections, other autoimmune diseases, pregnancy or lactation were excluded. Clinical symptoms, serum thyroxine and TRAb, thyroid ultrasound, and orbital computed tomography formed the basis for the diagnoses. A first-round RT-PCR of the TCR CDR3 used the HTBI primer set with the Qiagen OneStep RT-PCR kit. Most expanded thyroid clonotypes (frequency above 0.001) were also detected in blood, suggesting blood repertoires may reflect thyroid immune responses. A model built on a 13 V-J signature distinguished ophthalmopathy from stable hyperthyroidism, reaching roughly 88% sensitivity and 81.08% specificity in cross-validation and 80%/75% in testing. During validation, the model predicted progression to ophthalmopathy a median of about 6.3 months ahead of onset, with around 71% sensitivity and under 85% specificity. A discovery cohort of roughly 96 patients, approximately 44 with Graves' ophthalmopathy and under 60 with stable Graves' hyperthyroidism, was used to find distinguishing TCR V-J signatures. Whether ophthalmopathy could be predicted prospectively was tested in an independent validation cohort made up of roughly 19 hyperthyroidism patients plus 17 patients who later progressed to ophthalmopathy. The 100 discovery patients were randomly divided into training and test sets at a 7:3 ratio. The study also compared thyroid tissue and blood T-cell repertoires from more than five Graves' hyperthyroidism patients. Once sampling was done, hyperthyroidism patients were given methimazole at a starting dose of 30 mg daily, whereas ophthalmopathy patients were given high-dose intravenous methylprednisolone. Libraries were constructed in a second round of multiplex PCR, after which size selection and purification were performed. Libraries were sequenced paired-end with 100 bp reads on an Illumina HiSeq2000. Raw data were processed with SOAPnuke, discarding reads with adapters, uncalled bases, mean Phred below 15, or no exact constant-primer or identifier match. High-quality paired reads were merged with COPE v1.2.5, and unique nucleotide sequences were defined as clonotypes. MiTCR v1.1 was used to align clonotypes to the IMGT TRBV, TRBD and TRBJ reference segments. The analysis included only V-J combinations with a frequency above 0.0001, which together covered around 99% of the repertoires. The TCS score was defined as the ratio of F50 (clonal expansion) to E x V (chaos), calculated using BLOSUM62-based TCRdist between CDR3 peptides within each V-J. Welch's t-statistics and random forest reduced 500 to 650 V-J features to around 14, which were used in a naive Bayes classifier (R e1071). Sample size was not statistically predetermined, and investigators were not blinded to group allocation. The paper describes TCR Vbeta CDR3 sequencing of around 130 peripheral blood samples, made up of some 42 ophthalmopathy patients, roughly 72 hyperthyroidism patients and 17 progressor patients.

This clonotype was sampled from a woman aged 18-30 years with Graves disease. Donor details come from another sample of the same person, matched by shared clones. Sample: peripheral blood mononuclear cells (PBMCs), taken at new diagnosis, from a patient treated with antithyroid drugs. The rearranged segments are TRBV3-1 and TRBJ1-2, with the D gene call left open. CDR3 sequence: CASSQGKRWGYTF. The nucleotide sequence is TGTGCCAGCAGCCAAGGGAAGAGGTGGGGCTACACCTTC.